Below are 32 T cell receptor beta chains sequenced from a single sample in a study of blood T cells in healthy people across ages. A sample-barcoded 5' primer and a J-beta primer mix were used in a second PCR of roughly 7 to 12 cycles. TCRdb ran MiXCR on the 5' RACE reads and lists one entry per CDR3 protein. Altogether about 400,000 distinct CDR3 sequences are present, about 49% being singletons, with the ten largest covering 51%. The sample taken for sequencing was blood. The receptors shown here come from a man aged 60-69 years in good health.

CDR3 sequence reads: CASSFSGREGEQYF. The CDR3 nucleotides are TGTGCCAGCAGTTTCAGCGGGAGAGAGGGGGAGCAGTACTTC. This chain joins TRBV6-2 or TRBV6-3 and TRBJ2-7, with 8 bases lining up with TRBD2. CDR1 MNHEY and CDR2 SVGEGT come from the germline V gene. The CDR3 has 14 residues. J was trimmed by 7 bases and V by 4 bases; bases with no gene match: 9.

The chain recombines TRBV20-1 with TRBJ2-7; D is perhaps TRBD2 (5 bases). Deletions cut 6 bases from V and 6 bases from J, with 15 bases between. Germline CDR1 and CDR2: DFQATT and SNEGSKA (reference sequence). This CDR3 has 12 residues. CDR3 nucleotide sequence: TGCAGTGCCGCCACGAGGGTGGGCGAGCAGTACTTC. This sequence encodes CSAATRVGEQYF.

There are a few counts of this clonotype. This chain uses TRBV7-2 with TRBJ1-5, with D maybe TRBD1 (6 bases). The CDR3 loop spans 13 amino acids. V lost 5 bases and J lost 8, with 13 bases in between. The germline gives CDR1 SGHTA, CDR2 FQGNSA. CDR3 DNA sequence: TGTGCCAGCAGCCCAGGGGTCTTCGAGCCCCAGCATTTT. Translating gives CASSPGVFEPQHF.

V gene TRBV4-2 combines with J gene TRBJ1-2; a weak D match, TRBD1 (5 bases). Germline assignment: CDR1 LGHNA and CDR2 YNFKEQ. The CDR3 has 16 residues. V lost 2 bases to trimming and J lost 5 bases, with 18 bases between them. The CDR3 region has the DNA TGTGCCAGCAGCCAACATGGAGGGACCCAGAGGTATGGCTACACCTTC. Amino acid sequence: CASSQHGGTQRYGYTF.

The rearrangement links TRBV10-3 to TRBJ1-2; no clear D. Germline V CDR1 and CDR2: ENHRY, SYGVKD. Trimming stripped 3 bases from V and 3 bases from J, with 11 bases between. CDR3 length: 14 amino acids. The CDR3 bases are TGTGCCATCAGTGACAGTCTACTCTACTATGGCTACACCTTC. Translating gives CAISDSLLYYGYTF.

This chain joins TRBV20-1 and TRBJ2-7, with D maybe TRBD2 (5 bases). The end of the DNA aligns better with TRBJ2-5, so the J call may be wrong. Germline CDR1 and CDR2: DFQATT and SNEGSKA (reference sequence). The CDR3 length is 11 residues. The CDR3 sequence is CSARVAETQYF. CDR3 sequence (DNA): TGCAGTGCTAGAGTAGCGGAGACCCAGTACTTC.

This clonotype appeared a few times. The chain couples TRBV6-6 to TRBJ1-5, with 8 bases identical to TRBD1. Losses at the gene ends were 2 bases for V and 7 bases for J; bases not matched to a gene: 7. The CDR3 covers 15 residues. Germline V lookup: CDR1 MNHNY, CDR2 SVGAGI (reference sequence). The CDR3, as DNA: TGTGCCAGCAGTTACCGACAGGGGCTGCGACAGCCCCAGCATTTT. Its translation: CASSYRQGLRQPQHF.

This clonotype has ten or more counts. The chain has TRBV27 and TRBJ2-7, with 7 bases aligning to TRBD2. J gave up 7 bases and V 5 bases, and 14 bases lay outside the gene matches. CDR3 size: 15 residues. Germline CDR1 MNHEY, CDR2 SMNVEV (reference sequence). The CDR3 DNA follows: TGTGCCAGCAGTCGGGACTACGGTAAATTGGGGGAGCAGTACTTC. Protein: CASSRDYGKLGEQYF.

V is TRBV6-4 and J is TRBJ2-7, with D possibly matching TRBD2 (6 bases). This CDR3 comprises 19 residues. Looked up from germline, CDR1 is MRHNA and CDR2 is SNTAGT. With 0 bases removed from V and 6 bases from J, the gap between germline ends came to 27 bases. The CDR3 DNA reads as TGTGCCAGCAGTGACTCGAGAGGAGTTCCCGGGACTCCCCCCTGCGAGCAGTACTTC. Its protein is CASSDSRGVPGTPPCEQYF.

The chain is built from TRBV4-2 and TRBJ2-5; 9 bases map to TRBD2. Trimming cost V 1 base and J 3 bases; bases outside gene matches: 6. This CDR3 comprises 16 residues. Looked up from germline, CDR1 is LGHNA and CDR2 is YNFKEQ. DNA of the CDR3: TGTGCCAGCAGCCAAGTGTTGCGGGGGGGCGAAGAGACCCAGTACTTC. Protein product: CASSQVLRGGEETQYF.

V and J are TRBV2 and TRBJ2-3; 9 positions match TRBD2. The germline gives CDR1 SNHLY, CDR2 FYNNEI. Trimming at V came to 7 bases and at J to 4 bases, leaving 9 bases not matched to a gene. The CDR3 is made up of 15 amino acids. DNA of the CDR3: TGTGCCAGCAATCCGGTAACTAGCGGGTCAGATACGCAGTATTTT. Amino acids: CASNPVTSGSDTQYF.

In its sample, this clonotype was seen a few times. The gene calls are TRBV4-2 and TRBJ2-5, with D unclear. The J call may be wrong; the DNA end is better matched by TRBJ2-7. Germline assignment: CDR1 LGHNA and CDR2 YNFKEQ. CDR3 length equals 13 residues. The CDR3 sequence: CASSQDLGVEQYF. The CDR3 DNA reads TGTGCCAGCAGCCAAGATCTCGGTGTCGAGCAGTACTTC.

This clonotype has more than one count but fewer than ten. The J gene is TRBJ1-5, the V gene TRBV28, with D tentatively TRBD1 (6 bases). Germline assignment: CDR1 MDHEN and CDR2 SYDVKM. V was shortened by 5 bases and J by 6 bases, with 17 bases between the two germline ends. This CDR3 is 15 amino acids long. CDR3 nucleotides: TGTGCCAGCAGTCCCCCGCAGGGGTTGGCTCAGCCCCAGCATTTT. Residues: CASSPPQGLAQPQHF.

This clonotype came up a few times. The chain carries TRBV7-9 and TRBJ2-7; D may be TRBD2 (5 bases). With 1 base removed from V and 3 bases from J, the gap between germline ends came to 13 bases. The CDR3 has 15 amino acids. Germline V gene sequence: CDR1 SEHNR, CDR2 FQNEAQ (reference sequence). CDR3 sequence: CASSLDEDFGYEQYF. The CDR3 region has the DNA TGTGCCAGCAGCTTAGATGAGGACTTTGGCTACGAGCAGTACTTC.

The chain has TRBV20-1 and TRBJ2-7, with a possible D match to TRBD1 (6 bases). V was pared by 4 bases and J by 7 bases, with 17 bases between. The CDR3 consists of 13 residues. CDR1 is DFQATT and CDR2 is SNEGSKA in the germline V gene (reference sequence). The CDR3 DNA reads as TGCAGTGCTACCGGACAGAAAAATTGGGAGCAGTACTTC. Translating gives CSATGQKNWEQYF.

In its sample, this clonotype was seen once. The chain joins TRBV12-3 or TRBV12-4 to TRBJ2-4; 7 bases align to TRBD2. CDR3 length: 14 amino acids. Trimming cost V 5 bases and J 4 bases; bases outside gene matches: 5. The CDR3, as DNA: TGTGCCAGCAGTGGGGGGGGACCAAAAAACATTCAGTACTTC. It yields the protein CASSGGGPKNIQYF.

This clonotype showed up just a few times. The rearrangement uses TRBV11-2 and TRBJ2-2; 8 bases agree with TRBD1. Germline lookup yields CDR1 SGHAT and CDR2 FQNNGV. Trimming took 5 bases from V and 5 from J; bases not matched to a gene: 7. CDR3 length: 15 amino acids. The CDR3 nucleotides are TGTGCCAGCAGCAGGACAGGGATGGTGACCGGGGAGCTGTTTTTT. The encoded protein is CASSRTGMVTGELFF. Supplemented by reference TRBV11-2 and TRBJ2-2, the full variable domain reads EAGVAQSPRYKIIEKRQSVAFWCNPISGHATLYWYQQILGQGPKLLIQFQNNGVVDDSQLPKDRFSAERLKGVDSTLKIQPAKLEDSAVYLCASSRTGMVTGELFFGEGSRLTVL.

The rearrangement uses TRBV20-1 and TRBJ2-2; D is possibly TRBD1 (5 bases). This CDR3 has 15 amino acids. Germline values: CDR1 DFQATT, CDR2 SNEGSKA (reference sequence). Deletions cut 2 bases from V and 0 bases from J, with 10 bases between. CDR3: CSARKIGANTGELFF. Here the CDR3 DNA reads TGCAGTGCTAGAAAGATAGGGGCGAACACCGGGGAGCTGTTTTTT.

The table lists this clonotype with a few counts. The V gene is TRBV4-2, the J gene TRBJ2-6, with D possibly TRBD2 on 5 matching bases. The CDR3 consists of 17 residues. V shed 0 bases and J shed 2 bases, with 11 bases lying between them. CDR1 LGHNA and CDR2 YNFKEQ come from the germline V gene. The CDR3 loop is CASSQEAGNPGANVLTF. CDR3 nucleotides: TGTGCCAGCAGCCAAGAAGCCGGGAACCCTGGGGCCAACGTCCTGACTTTC.

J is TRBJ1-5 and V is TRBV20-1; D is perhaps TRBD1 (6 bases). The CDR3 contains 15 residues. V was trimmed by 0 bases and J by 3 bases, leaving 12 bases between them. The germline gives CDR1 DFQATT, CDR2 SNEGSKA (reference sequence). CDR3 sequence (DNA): TGCAGTGCTAGAGATATGACAGGTCTCAATCAGCCCCAGCATTTT. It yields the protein CSARDMTGLNQPQHF.

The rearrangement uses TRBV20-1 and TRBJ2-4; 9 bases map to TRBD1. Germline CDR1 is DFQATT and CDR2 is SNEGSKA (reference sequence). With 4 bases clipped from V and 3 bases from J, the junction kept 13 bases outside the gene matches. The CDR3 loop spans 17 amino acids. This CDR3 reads CSAKGGGQGVGKNIQYF. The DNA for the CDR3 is TGCAGTGCTAAGGGAGGGGGACAGGGAGTGGGCAAAAACATTCAGTACTTC.

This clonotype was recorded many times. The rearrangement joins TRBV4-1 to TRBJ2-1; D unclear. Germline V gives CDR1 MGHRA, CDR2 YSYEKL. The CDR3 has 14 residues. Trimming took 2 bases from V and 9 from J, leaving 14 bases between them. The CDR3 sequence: CASSQYVRGSEQFF. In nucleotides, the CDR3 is TGCGCCAGCAGCCAATATGTCAGAGGCAGTGAGCAGTTCTTC.

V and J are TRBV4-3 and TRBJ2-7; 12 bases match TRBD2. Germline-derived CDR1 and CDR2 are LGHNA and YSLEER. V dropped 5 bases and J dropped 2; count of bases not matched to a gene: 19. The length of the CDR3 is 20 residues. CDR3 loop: CASSGGAGLAGIFGAYEQYF. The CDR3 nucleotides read TGCGCCAGCAGCGGAGGGGCCGGACTAGCGGGAATTTTTGGAGCCTACGAGCAGTACTTC.

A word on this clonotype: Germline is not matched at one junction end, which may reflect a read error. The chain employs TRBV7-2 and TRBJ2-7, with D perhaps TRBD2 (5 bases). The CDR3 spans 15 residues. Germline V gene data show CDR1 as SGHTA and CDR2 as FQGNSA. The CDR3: CAGSFSSGLRYEQYF. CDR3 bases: TGTGCCGGCAGCTTCTCCTCCGGACTCCGCTACGAGCAGTACTTC.

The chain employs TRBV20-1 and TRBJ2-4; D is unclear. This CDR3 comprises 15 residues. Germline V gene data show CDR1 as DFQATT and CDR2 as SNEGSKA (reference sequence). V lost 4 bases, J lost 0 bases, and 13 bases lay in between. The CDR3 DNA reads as TGCAGTGCTAAGGAACGGGCTCTAGCCAAAAACATTCAGTACTTC. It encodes CSAKERALAKNIQYF.

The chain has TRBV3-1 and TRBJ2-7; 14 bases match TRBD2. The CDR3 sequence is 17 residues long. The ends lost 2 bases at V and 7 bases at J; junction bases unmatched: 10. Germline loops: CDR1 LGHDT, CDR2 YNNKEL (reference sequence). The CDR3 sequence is CASSQWTTSGRVHEQYF. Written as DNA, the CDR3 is TGTGCCAGCAGCCAATGGACGACTAGCGGGAGGGTCCATGAGCAGTACTTC.

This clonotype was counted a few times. The CDR3 here is CASSPQMDSLYGYTF. CDR3 sequence (DNA): TGTGCCAGCAGTCCCCAAATGGACAGCCTGTATGGCTACACCTTC. The chain combines TRBV12-3 or TRBV12-4 with TRBJ1-2, with D perhaps TRBD1 (6 bases). Between the trimmed V and J ends, which lost 5 bases and 5 bases, there was a span of 18 bases. The CDR3 runs 15 residues.

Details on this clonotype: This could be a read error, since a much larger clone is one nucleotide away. The CDR3 loop reads CATDPDNEQYF. CDR3 nucleotides: TGTGCCACGGATCCGGACAATGAGCAGTACTTC. The rearrangement uses TRBV6-6 and TRBJ2-5; D perhaps matches TRBD1 (5 bases). Germline V CDR1 and CDR2: MNHNY, SVGAGI (reference sequence). Trimming took 10 bases from V and 11 from J, leaving 17 bases between them. The CDR3 consists of 11 residues.

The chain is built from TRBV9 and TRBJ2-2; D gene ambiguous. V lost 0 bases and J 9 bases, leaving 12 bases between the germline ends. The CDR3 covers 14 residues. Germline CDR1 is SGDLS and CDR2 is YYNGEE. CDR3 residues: CASSVDPISRELFF. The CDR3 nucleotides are TGTGCCAGCAGCGTAGATCCCATATCTCGGGAGCTGTTTTTT. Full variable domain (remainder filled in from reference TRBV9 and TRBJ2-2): DSGVTQTPKHLITATGQRVTLRCSPRSGDLSVYWYQQSLDQGLQFLIQYYNGEERAKGNILERFSAQQFPDLHSELNLSSLELGDSALYFCASSVDPISRELFFGEGSRLTVL.

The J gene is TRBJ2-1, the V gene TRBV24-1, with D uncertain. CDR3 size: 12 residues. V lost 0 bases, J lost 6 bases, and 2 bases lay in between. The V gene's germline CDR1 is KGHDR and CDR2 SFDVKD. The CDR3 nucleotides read TGTGCCACCAGTGATTTGTGCAATGAGCAGTTCTTC. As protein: CATSDLCNEQFF.

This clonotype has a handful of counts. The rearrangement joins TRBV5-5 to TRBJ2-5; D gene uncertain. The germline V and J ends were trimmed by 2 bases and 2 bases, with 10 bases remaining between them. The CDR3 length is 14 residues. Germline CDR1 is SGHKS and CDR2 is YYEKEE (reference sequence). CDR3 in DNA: TGTGCCAGCAGCTTCCAAAGACCGCAAGAGACCCAGTACTTC. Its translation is CASSFQRPQETQYF.

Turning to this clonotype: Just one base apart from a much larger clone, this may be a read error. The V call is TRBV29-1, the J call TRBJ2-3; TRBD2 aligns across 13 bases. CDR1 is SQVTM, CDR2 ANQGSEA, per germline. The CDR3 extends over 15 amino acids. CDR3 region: CSIEPLAGGPDTQYF. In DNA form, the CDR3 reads TGCAGCATTGAGCCACTAGCGGGAGGGCCAGATACGCAGTATTTT.